Sequencing of this T cell receptor beta chain was carried out in a study of OX40 agonist ivuxolimab in advanced cancers. Notes on this clone: Its specificity is unknown.

Data came from immunoSEQ multiplex PCR; TCRdb stores just in-frame clones and leaves some out. The sample consists of approximately 31,000 clones, 88% of them appearing once. The CDR3 covers 15 residues. The V end was cut by 7 bases, the J end by 5 bases, with 20 bases between. Germline CDR1 reads MNHEY; CDR2 reads SVGAGI. Study-level results: Relatively little clonal expansion, among the lowest observed, appeared in partial responders at 0.1-3.0 mg/kg. In the expanded peripheral T cells, antigen specificity was never determined.

The clonotype originates from an adult with an advanced solid tumor such as melanoma, head and neck, liver or kidney cancer. The V gene is TRBV6-5, the J gene TRBJ1-1; D uncertain. This sample comprised CD4+ or CD8+ T cells sorted from blood, obtained in a trial of the OX40 agonist ivuxolimab. DNA for the CDR3: TGTGCCAGCACTCAGTCCGAGACCTGGGGAACTGAAGCTTTCTTT. The encoded protein is CASTQSETWGTEAFF.